This T cell receptor (beta chain) was sequenced during a study of OX40 agonist ivuxolimab in advanced cancers. Findings of the study overall: Expansion of clones was among the lowest in partial responders at 0.1-3.0 mg/kg. Doses of 0.1 to 3.0 mg/kg were accompanied by clonal expansion of CD4+ and CD8+ blood T cells by week 6.

Autoimmune disease history or systemic immunosuppression meant exclusion. Sequencing used immunoSEQ multiplex PCR; TCRdb keeps in-frame clones, though not all of them. The sample holds over 55,000 clones, around 80% seen once. This CDR3 contains 15 residues. CDR1 and CDR2 (germline): SGHDT, YYEEEE. Trimming removed 4 bases from V and 0 bases from J, with 13 bases in between. This clone was observed a single time. What it binds is unknown. The gene calls are TRBV5-6 and TRBJ1-1, with D possibly being TRBD1 (5 bases). Source: CD4+ or CD8+ T cells sorted from blood, taken in a trial of the OX40 agonist ivuxolimab. This clonotype was sampled from an adult with an advanced solid tumor such as melanoma, head and neck, liver or kidney cancer. CDR3 residues: CASSIRTGVNTEAFF. Written as DNA, the CDR3 is TGTGCCAGCAGCATCCGAACAGGAGTGAACACTGAAGCTTTCTTT. The full variable domain, in which reference TRBV5-6 and TRBJ1-1 provide the parts outside the CDR3, is DAGVTQSPTHLIKTRGQQVTLRCSPKSGHDTVSWYQQALGQGPQFIFQYYEEEERQRGNFPDRFSGHQFPNYSSELNVNALLLGDSALYLCASSIRTGVNTEAFFGQGTRLTVV.